What follows is one TCR beta chain and its context. Its antigen is still unknown. One base away there is no much larger clone; base qualities are not given. This record comes from a study of T cell changes during pregnancy in multiple sclerosis (dated by TCRdb to about 2019). In terms of the full investigation: The study examined how the T cell repertoire changed over the course of pregnancy in women with multiple sclerosis.

The library was obtained by the immunoSEQ multiplex PCR assay. Here the immuneACCESS table is served through TCRdb, limited to in-frame sequences with V and J called. Missing clones are a known gap in these copies; in checked studies unresolved V genes cover under half, and the rest lacks a known reason. This sample lists roughly 39,000 clones; approximately 91% were detected once. Of the sample, 0.37% is held by the ten largest clones. The starting material was CD4+ T cells from peripheral blood mononuclear cells, obtained after pregnancy. This receptor was identified in a female donor in good health, enrolled as a control in a pregnancy study.

The DNA sequence is given as TGTGCCTGGGGCCGACTGCAAAACACCGGGGAGCTGTTTTTT. This yields the protein CAWGRLQNTGELFF. The V gene is TRBV30 and the J gene is TRBJ2-2; no D gene call is confident. The CDR3, from cysteine to phenylalanine, totals 14 residues. Kept here is only the CDR3 DNA, which spans 42 bases and is read in frame from base 1. V is cut by 5 bases and J by 2 bases, and the space between the germline ends is 12 bases. CDR1 and CDR2 (GTSNPN, SVGIG) derive from the germline V gene (reference sequence).